This T cell receptor (beta chain) was sequenced for a study of control samples from healthy donors and cancer patients. Germline V gene lookup returns CDR1 LGHNA and CDR2 YSLEER. This CDR3 has 15 residues. V trimming: 3 bases; J trimming: 4 bases; junction bases outside the gene matches: 5. This clone was counted between two and nine times. The repertoire was sequenced with immunoSEQ multiplex PCR; TCRdb's copy has only in-frame clones and lacks some. In the table there are tens of thousands of clones, 75% to 85% of which are singletons. V gene TRBV4-3 combines with J gene TRBJ1-2; 10 bases line up with TRBD1. This sequence was found in a man aged 35 to 55 in good health. The specimen sequenced was blood. The CDR3: CASSQGQGFRYGYTF. CDR3 in DNA: TGCGCCAGCAGCCAGGGACAGGGGTTCCGCTATGGCTACACCTTC.